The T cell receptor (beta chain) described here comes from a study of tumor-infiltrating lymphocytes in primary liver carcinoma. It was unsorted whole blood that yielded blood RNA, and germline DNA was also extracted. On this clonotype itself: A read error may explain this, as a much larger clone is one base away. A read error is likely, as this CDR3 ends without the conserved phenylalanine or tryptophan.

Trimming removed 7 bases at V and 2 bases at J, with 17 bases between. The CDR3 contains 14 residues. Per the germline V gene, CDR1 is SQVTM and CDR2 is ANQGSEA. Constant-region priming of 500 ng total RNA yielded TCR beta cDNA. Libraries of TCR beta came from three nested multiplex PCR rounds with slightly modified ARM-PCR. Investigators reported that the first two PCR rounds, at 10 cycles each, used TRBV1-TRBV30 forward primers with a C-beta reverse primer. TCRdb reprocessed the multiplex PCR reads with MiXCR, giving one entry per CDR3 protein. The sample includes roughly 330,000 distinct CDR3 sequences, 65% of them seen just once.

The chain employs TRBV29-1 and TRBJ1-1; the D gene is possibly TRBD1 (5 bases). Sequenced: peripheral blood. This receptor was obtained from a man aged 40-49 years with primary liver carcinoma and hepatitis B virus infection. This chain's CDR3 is CSGLGGSLNTEAFS. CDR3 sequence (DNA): TGCAGCGGCCTCGGGGGATCCCTTAACACTGAAGCTTTCTCT.